This TCR beta chain derives from a study of T cells in Graves' hyperthyroidism and ophthalmopathy. The CDR3 regions of TCR beta were amplified from RNA transcripts. During a first-round RT-PCR of the TCR CDR3, the HTBI primer set was used. Using its own MiXCR run on the multiplex PCR reads, TCRdb lists one record per CDR3 protein. The sample has roughly 300,000 distinct CDR3 sequences, 20% to 25% seen once. Many counts were recorded for this clonotype. The CDR3 totals 13 residues. Germline V gene sequence: CDR1 KGHSH, CDR2 LQKENI. Trimming removed 6 bases from V and 4 bases from J, with 10 bases in between.

The chain links TRBV18 to TRBJ1-5, with D hard to call. The sequence was collected from a man in his forties or fifties with Graves' hyperthyroidism that later progressed to Graves' ophthalmopathy. Sequencing input: blood. The DNA of the CDR3 is TGTGCCAGCTCTGCCCGAGGGAATCAGCCCCAGCATTTT. This translates into CASSARGNQPQHF.